This TCR beta chain comes out of a study of shared clonotypes between healthy human individuals. Study overall: Used for every donor were three CD4 naive, three CD4 memory, two CD8 naive and one CD8 memory plate. General study points: Limited genetic and exposure-history diversity came from having few donors. The sole specimen, blood, was sampled, and tissue repertoires likely differ. Estimated richness values were generally larger in naive subsets than in memory subsets.

Looked up from germline, CDR1 is KGHSH and CDR2 is LQKENI. CDR3 length equals 15 residues. V lost 1 base and J lost 6, with 15 bases in between. Sequenced by immunoSEQ multiplex PCR; TCRdb stores in-frame clones only, minus some. The sample lists fewer than 2.5 million clones, 93% occurring once. For this clone: Its antigen is still unknown.

The rearrangement uses TRBV18 and TRBJ1-1; unclear D gene. This TCR derives from a young man in good health. Some clones in this sample may be carry-over from other donors' samples. Sequencing input: naive CD4+ T cells from PBMCs. Subset defined: CD45RA+ positively selected. Written as DNA, the CDR3 is TGTGCCAGCTCACCACGTGGGATGGCTGGGGCTGAAGCTTTCTTT. Translating it yields CASSPRGMAGAEAFF.